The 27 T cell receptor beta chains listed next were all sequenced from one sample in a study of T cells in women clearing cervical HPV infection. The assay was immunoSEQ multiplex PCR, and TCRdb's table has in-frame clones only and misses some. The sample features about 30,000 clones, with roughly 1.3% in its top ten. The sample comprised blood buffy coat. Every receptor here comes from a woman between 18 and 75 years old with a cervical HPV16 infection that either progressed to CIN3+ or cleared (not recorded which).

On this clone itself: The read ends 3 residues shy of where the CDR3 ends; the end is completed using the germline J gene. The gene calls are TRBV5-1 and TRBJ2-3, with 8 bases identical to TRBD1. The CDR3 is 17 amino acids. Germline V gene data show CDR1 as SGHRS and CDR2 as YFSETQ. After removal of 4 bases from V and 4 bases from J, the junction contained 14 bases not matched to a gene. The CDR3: CASSLGDDRGQPDTQYF. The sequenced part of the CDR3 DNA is TGCGCCAGCAGCCTAGGTGATGACAGGGGACAACCAGATACG.

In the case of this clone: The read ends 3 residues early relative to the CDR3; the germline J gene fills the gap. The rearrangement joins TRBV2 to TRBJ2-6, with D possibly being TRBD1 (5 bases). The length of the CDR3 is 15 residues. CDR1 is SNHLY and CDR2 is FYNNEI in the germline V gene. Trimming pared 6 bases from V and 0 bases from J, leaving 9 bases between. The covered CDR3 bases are TGTGCCAGCAGGGTCGACAGCTCTGGGGCCAACGTC. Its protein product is CASRVDSSGANV. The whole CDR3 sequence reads CASRVDSSGANVLTF.

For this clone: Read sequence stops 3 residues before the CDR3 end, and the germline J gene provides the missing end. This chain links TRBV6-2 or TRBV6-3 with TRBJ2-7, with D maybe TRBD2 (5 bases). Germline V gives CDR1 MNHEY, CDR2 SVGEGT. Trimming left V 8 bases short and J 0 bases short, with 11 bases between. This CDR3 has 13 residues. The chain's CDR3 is CASGAGRSYEQYF. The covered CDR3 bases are TGTGCCAGCGGCGCGGGTCGCTCCTACGAG.

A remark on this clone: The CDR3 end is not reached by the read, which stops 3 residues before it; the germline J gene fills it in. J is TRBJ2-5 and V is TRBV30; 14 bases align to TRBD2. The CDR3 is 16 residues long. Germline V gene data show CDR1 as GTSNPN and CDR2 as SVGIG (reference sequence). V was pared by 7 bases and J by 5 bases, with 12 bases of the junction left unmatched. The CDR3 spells CASADGTSGGAETQYF. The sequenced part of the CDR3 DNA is TGTGCCTCCGCGGACGGGACTAGCGGGGGAGCGGAGACC.

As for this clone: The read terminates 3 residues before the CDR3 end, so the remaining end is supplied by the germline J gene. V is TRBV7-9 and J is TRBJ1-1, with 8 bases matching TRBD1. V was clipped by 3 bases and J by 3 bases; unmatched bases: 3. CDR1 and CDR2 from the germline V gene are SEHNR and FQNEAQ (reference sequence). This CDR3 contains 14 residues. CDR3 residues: CASSFSGGHTEAFF. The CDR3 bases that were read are TGTGCCAGCAGCTTCTCAGGGGGCCACACTGAA. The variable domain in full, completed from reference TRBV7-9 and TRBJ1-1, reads DTGVSQNPRHKITKRGQNVTFRCDPISEHNRLYWYRQTLGQGPEFLTYFQNEAQLEKSRLLSDRFSAERPKGSFSTLEIQRTEQGDSAMYLCASSFSGGHTEAFFGQGTRLTVV.

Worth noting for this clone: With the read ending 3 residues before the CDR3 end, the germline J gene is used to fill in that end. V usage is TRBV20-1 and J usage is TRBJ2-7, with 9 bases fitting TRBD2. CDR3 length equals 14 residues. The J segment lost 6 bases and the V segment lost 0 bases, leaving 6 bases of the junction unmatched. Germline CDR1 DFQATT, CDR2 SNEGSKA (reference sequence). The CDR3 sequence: CSARDSLAGREQYF. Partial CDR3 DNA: TGCAGTGCTAGAGATTCCCTAGCGGGACGCGAG.

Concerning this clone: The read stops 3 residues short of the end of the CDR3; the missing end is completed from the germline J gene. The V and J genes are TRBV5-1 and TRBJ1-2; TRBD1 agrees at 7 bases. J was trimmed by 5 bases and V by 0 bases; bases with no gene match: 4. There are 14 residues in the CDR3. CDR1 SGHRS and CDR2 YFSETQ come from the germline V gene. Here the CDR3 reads CASSLEGARYGYTF. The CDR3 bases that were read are TGCGCCAGCAGCTTGGAGGGGGCGAGGTATGGC.

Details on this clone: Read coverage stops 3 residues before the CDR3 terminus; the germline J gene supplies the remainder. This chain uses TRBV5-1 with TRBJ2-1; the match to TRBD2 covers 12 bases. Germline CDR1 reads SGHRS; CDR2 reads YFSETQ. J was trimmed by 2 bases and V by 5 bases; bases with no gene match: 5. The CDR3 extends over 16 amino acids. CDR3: CASRPLAGGPYNEQFF. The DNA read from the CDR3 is TGCGCCAGCAGACCTCTAGCGGGGGGGCCCTACAATGAG. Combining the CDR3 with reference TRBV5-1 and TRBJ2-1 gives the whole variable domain KAGVTQTPRYLIKTRGQQVTLSCSPISGHRSVSWYQQTPGQGLQFLFEYFSETQRNKGNFPGRFSGRQFSNSRSEMNVSTLELGDSALYLCASRPLAGGPYNEQFFGPGTRLTVL.

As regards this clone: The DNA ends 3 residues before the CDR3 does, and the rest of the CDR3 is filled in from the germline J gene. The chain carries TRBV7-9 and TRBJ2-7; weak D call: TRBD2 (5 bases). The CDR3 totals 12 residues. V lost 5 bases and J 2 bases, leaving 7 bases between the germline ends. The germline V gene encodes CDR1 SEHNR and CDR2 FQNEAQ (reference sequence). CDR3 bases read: TGTGCCAGCAGCCCGAGGGCCTACGAG. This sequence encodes CASSPRAYE. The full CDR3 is CASSPRAYEQYF.

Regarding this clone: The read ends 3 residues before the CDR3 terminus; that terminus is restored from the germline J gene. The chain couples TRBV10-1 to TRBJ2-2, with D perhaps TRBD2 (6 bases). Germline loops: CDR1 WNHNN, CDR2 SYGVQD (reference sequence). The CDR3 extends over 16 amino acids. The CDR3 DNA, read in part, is TGCGCCAGCAGTGTGAGAACCCTACGGGACTTCCCCGTG. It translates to CASSVRTLRDFPV. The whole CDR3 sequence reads CASSVRTLRDFPVLFF.

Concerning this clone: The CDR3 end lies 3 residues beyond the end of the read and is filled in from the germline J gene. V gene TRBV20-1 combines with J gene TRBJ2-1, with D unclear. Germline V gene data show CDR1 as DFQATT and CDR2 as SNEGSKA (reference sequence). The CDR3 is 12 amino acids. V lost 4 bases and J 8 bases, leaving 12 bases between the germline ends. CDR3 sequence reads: CSANPVIDEQFF. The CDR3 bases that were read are TGCAGTGCTAACCCGGTTATCGATGAG.

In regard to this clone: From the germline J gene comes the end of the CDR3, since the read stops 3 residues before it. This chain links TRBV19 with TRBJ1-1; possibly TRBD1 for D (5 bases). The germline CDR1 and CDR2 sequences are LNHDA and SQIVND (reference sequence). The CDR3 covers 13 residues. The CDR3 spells CASSPEGRGRAFF. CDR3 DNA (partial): TGTGCCAGTAGTCCCGAGGGGAGGGGTCGA.

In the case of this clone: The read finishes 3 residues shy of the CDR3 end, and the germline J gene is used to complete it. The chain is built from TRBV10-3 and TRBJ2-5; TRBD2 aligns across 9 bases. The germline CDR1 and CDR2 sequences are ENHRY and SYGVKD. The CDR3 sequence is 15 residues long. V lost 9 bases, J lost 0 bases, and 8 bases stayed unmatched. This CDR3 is CAIGGLAGNQETQYF. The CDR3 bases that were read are TGTGCCATTGGGGGGCTAGCGGGGAACCAAGAGACC.

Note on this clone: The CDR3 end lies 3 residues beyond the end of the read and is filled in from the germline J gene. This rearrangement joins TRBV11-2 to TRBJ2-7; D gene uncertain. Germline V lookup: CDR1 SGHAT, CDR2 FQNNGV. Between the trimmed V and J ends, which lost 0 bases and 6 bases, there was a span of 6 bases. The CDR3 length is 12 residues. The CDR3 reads CASSLDFSEQYF. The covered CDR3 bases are TGTGCCAGCAGCTTAGACTTTTCCGAG.

The CDR3 protein is CATPGNFQETQYF. The CDR3 DNA, read in part, is TGTGCCACCCCGGGGAACTTTCAAGAGACC. V and J are TRBV5-5 and TRBJ2-5, with D possibly TRBD2 on 5 matching bases. The CDR3 end lies 3 residues beyond the end of the read and is filled in from the germline J gene. Germline values: CDR1 SGHKS, CDR2 YYEKEE (reference sequence). This CDR3 is 13 amino acids long. With 9 bases removed from V and 2 bases from J, the gap between germline ends came to 14 bases.

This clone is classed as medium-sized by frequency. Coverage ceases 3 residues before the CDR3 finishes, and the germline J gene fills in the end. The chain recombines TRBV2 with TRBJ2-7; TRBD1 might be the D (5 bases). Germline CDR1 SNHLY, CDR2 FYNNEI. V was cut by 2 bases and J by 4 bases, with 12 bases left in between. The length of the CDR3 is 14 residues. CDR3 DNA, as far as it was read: TGTGCCAGCAGTGAACAGGGCTCCTATTACGAG. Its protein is CASSEQGSYYE. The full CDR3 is CASSEQGSYYEQYF.

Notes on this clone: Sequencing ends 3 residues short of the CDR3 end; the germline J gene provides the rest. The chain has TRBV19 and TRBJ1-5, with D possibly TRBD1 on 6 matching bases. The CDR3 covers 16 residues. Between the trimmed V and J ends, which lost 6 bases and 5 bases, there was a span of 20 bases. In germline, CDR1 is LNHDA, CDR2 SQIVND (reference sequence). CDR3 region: CASRPKIGGSYQPQHF. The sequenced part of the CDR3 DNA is TGTGCCAGTAGGCCCAAGATAGGGGGATCCTATCAGCCC.

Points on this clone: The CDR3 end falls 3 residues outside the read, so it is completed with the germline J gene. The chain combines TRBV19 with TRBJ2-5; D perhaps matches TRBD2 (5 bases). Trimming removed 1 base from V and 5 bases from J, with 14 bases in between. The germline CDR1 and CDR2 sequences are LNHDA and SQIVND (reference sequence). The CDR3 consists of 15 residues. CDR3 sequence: CASSIGIRGEETQYF. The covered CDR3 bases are TGTGCCAGTAGTATAGGAATCCGGGGTGAGGAGACC.

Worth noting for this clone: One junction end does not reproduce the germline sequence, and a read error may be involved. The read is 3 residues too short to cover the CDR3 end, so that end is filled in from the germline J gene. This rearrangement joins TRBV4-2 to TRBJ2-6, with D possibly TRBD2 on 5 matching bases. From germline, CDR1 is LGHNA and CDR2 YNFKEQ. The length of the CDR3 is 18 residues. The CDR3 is CASSQEGRGSSGANVLTF. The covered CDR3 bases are TGCGCCAGCAGCCAAGAAGGCCGGGGAAGCTCTGGGGCCAACGTC.

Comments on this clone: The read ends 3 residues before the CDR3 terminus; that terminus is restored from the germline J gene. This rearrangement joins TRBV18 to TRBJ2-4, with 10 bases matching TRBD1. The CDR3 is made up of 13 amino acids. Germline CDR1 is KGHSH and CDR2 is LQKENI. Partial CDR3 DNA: TGTGCCAGCTCACTTGACAGGGGGCCTGGT. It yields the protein CASSLDRGPG. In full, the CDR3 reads CASSLDRGPGQYF.

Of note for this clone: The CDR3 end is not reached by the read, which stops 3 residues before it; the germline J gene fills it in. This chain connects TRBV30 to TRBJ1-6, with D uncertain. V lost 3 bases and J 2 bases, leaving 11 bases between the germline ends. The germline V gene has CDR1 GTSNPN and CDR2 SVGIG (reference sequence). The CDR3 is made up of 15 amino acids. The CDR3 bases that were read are TGTGCCTGGAGGGGCCGGGGAACCTATAATTCACCC. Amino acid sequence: CAWRGRGTYNSP. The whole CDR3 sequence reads CAWRGRGTYNSPLHF. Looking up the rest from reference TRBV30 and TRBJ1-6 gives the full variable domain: SQTIHQWPATLVQPVGSPLSLECTVEGTSNPNLYWYRQAAGRGLQLLFYSVGIGQISSEVPQNLSASRPQDRQFILSSKKLLLSDSGFYLCAWRGRGTYNSPLHFGNGTRLTVT.

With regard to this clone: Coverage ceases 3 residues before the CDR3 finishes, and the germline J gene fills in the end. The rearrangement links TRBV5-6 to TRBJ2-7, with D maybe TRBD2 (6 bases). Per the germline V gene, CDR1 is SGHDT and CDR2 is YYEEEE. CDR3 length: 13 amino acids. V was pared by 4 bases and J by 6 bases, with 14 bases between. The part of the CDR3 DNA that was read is TGTGCCAGCAGCAAGGGACTCCCCCTCGAG. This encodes CASSKGLPLE. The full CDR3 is CASSKGLPLEQYF.

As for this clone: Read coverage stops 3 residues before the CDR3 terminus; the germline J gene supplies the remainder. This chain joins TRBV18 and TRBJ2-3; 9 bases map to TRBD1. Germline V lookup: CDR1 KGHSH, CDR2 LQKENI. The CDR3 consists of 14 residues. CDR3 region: CASSPTGGGETQYF. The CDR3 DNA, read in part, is TGTGCCAGCTCACCGACAGGGGGTGGGGAGACG.

CDR3 bases read: TGTGCCAGTAGTATAACCAGGGTAGATACTGAA. Translated, it gives CASSITRVDTE. The CDR3 as a whole reads CASSITRVDTEAFF. This chain links TRBV19 with TRBJ1-1; tentatively, D is TRBD1 (5 bases). The read finishes 3 residues shy of the CDR3 end, and the germline J gene is used to complete it. The CDR3 loop spans 14 amino acids. V lost 2 bases, J lost 5 bases, and 12 bases lay in between. Germline-derived CDR1 and CDR2 are LNHDA and SQIVND (reference sequence).

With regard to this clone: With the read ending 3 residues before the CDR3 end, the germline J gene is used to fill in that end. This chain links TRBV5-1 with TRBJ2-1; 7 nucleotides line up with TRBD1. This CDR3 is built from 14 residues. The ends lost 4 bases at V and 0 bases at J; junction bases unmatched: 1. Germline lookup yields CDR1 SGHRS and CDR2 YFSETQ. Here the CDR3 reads CASSKGASYNEQFF. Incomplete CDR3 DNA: TGCGCCAGCAGCAAGGGGGCCTCCTACAATGAG.

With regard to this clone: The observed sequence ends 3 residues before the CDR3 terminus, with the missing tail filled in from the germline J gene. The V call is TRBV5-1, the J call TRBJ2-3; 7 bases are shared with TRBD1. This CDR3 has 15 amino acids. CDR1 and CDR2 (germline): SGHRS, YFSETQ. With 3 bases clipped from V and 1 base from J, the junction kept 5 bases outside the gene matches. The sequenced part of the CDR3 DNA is TGCGCCAGCAGCTGGCCCACAGGGGGCACAGATACG. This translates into CASSWPTGGTDT. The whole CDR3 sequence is CASSWPTGGTDTQYF.

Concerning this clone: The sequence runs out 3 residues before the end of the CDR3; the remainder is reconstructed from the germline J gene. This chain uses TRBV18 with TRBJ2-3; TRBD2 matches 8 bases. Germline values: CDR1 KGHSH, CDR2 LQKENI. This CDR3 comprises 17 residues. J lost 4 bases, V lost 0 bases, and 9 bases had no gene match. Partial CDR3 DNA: TGTGCCAGCTCACCACCGGGGCTAGCGGGCGTCGCAGATACG. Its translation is CASSPPGLAGVADT. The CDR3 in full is CASSPPGLAGVADTQYF. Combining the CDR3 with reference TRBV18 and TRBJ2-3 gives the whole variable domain NAGVMQNPRHLVRRRGQEARLRCSPMKGHSHVYWYRQLPEEGLKFMVYLQKENIIDESGMPKERFSAEFPKEGPSILRIQQVVRGDSAAYFCASSPPGLAGVADTQYFGPGTRLTVL.